This T cell receptor beta chain was documented in a study of radiation and T cells in renal cell carcinoma. The time point: blood 2 weeks post-SBRT. Treatment meaning: 15 Gy SBRT to primary tumor, nephrectomy 4 weeks later. The germline V gene encodes CDR1 SSHAT and CDR2 FNYEAQ (reference sequence). This CDR3 is built from 13 residues. Note on this clone: The junction departs from germline at one end; a sequencing error may be responsible.

Measured with immunoSEQ multiplex PCR; TCRdb has only the in-frame clones, and not every one. Of 120,000 or so clones listed, 85% to 90% are singletons. The chain employs TRBV7-7 and TRBJ2-3; D is uncertain. This specimen consisted of blood, obtained from a patient whose treatment included radiotherapy and nephrectomy. This receptor was taken from a woman aged 70-85 years with renal cell carcinoma. Here the CDR3 DNA reads TGTGCTAGCAGCCGCCCACCCACCGATACGCAGTATTTT. This codes for CASSRPPTDTQYF. The complete variable domain, with remaining parts taken from reference TRBV7-7 and TRBJ2-3, reads GAGVSQSPRYKVTKRGQDVTLRCDPISSHATLYWYQQALGQGPEFLTYFNYEAQPDKSGLPSDRFSAERPEGSISTLTIQRTEQRDSAMYRCASSRPPTDTQYFGPGTRLTVL.